This is a list of T cell receptor beta chains from one sample in a study of shared clonotypes between healthy human individuals. Sequencing used immunoSEQ multiplex PCR; TCRdb keeps in-frame clones, though not all of them. This table has millions of clones, 90% to 95% appearing once. Sequencing input: naive CD4+ T cells sorted from blood. Receptors originate from a man aged 18 to 29 in good health. The CDR3 runs from the conserved cysteine through the conserved F or W. The D gene is left open where the match is weak. Clone size is given for some rows only: seen once, a few or many times, or a class if the clone is expanded.

>TRBV6-1|.|TRBJ1-1|.
CASSEQGHEAFF
TGTGCCAGCAGTGAACAAGGGCATGAAGCTTTCTTT
>TRBV10-3|.|TRBJ2-7|.
CAISEHRDRTYEQYF
TGTGCCATCAGTGAGCACCGAGACAGGACTTACGAGCAGTACTTC
>TRBV5-1|.|TRBJ2-5|.
CASRKEGGSSETQYF
TGCGCCAGCAGGAAGGAGGGAGGATCTTCAGAGACCCAGTACTTC
>TRBV19|once|TRBJ1-2|.
CASSPLLGSGYGYTF
TGTGCCAGTAGTCCTCTCTTGGGATCCGGCTATGGCTACACCTTC
>TRBV2|.|TRBJ2-4|.
CASSELAKNIQYF
TGTGCCAGCAGTGAGCTAGCCAAAAACATTCAGTACTTC
>TRBV6-6|.|TRBJ1-5|.
CASSPRIGNQPQHF
TGTGCCAGCAGCCCCCGTATTGGCAATCAGCCCCAGCATTTT
>TRBV6-5|.|TRBJ2-1|.
CASSFGVIRNNEQFF
TGTGCCAGCAGTTTTGGGGTCATTCGGAACAATGAGCAGTTCTTC
>TRBV5-1|.|TRBJ2-3|TRBD1
CASSPRQGRTDTQYF
TGCGCCAGCAGCCCCCGACAGGGGAGGACAGATACGCAGTATTTT
>TRBV7-6|.|TRBJ2-1|.
CASSLLGGSYNEQFF
TGTGCCAGCAGCTTACTGGGGGGCTCCTACAATGAGCAGTTCTTC
>TRBV27|.|TRBJ2-7|TRBD1
CASGTWTGIYEQYF
TGTGCCAGCGGGACGTGGACAGGGATCTACGAGCAGTACTTC
>TRBV7-2|.|TRBJ2-1|.
CASRSDRGNEQFF
TGTGCCAGCAGATCCGATAGGGGGAATGAGCAGTTCTTC
>TRBV6-1|.|TRBJ2-7|.
CASSASRVEQYF
TGTGCCAGCAGTGCTTCCCGGGTGGAGCAGTACTTC
>TRBV10-3|.|TRBJ1-1|.
CAISRGGGMNTEAFF
TGTGCCATCAGTCGGGGGGGCGGGATGAACACTGAAGCTTTCTTT
>TRBV5-1|.|TRBJ2-1|.
CASGEGGGIYNEQFF
TGCGCCAGCGGGGAAGGAGGCGGGATCTACAATGAGCAGTTCTTC